This T cell receptor beta chain was sequenced during a study of CD8 T cells in ankylosing spondylitis. CDR3 length: 12 amino acids. Germline assignment: CDR1 DFQATT and CDR2 SNEGSKA (reference sequence). Findings and caveats of the study: Characteristic of ankylosing spondylitis blood, it appeared, was a TCR beta motif comprising several highly homologous variants.

Quantitative 5'-RACE was performed with molecular barcodes, and it yielded the TCR beta libraries. TCRdb itself ran the 5' RACE reads through MiXCR, one entry per CDR3 protein. The table lists about 540,000 distinct CDR3 sequences, about 13% of them singletons, with under 7.5% in the top ten. Notes on this clonotype: What it binds is not known. This may be a read error, as it is one base from a much larger clone.

The clonotype originates from a male donor with ankylosing spondylitis. The sample comprised blood, either unsorted or a sorted T cell fraction (not recorded which). The rearrangement joins TRBV20-1 to TRBJ2-5, with D perhaps being TRBD1 or TRBD2 (5 bases each). The CDR3 sequence: CSARDHGGTLYF. CDR3 coding DNA: TGCAGTGCTAGAGATCACGGTGGGACCCTGTACTTC.